Reported below is one T cell receptor (beta chain). Participants were aged about 18 to 90 years, lived in 20 to 30 US areas, and enrolled virtually. Membership in each cohort depended on participant-reported clinical history. Generated by immunoSEQ multiplex PCR, the TCRdb table keeps only in-frame clones and is missing some. The sample lists a few hundred thousand clones, 70% to 90% seen once, with 6.5% to 8.5% in the top ten. This sample stems from a study of blood T cell repertoires in COVID-19. Study context: From T cells, B-cell-depleted T cells, or PBMCs came the material, which was cDNA or gDNA.

The trim removed 4 bases at V and 4 bases at J, leaving 11 bases unmatched. The CDR3 is made up of 16 amino acids. CDR1 and CDR2 (germline): SGHAT, FQNNGV. V and J are TRBV11-2 and TRBJ2-7; 9 bases agree with TRBD1. Sequencing input: PBMCs or T cells enriched from blood (not recorded which). The TCR sequence derives from a woman aged 40-49 years with acute COVID-19. The CDR3 is CASSSISGTGSYEQYF. The CDR3 DNA reads as TGTGCCAGCAGCTCGATTAGTGGGACAGGGTCTTACGAGCAGTACTTC.